A selection of T cell receptor beta chains follows, all from one sample in a study of cytomegalovirus exposure and HLA in healthy donors. Sequencing used immunoSEQ multiplex PCR; TCRdb keeps in-frame clones, though not all of them. Here the sample spans more than 60,000 clones, approximately 69% being singletons. Sequenced input: PBMCs. The receptors derive from a man aged 35 to 55 in good health and CMV-seropositive. Each CDR3 is given with its conserved first and last residue. A D gene is named only where the DNA matches it firmly. Expanded clones get a size class; other rows say once, few or many, or leave the size out.

>many|TRBV6-6|.|TRBJ2-7
TGTGCCAGCAGTTACCAACCCGGGGGATACGAGCAGTACTTC
CASSYQPGGYEQYF
>.|TRBV27|TRBD2|TRBJ2-1
TGTGCCAGCAGGGCGAGCGGGACTCGGTACAATGAGCAGTTCTTC
CASRASGTRYNEQFF
>once|TRBV7-9|.|TRBJ1-1
TGTTCCAGCAGGCAACCGATCAGGGACACTGAAGCTTTCTTT
CSSRQPIRDTEAFF
>.|TRBV29-1|TRBD1|TRBJ1-2
TGCAGCGTTGAAAGGGACAGGGCGTATGATGGCTACACCTTC
CSVERDRAYDGYTF
>.|TRBV7-2|.|TRBJ2-1
TGTGCCAGCAGCTTAGAGGACACTGAGCAGTTCTTC
CASSLEDTEQFF
>many|TRBV7-9|.|TRBJ1-1
TGTGCCAGCAGCTTGACAGGGAACACTGAAGCTTTCTTT
CASSLTGNTEAFF
>.|TRBV10-1|.|TRBJ1-1
TGCGCCAGCAGTGAGACTCCCGTCGGTGGCACTGAAGCTTTCTTT
CASSETPVGGTEAFF
>.|TRBV29-1|TRBD1|TRBJ2-7
TGCAGCGTTCCGGGACAGTCGGCCTACGAGCAGTACTTC
CSVPGQSAYEQYF
>.|TRBV11-3|TRBD2|TRBJ2-1
TGTGCCAGCAGCTTAGAGGGGGGGTACTCCTACAATGAGCAGTTCTTC
CASSLEGGYSYNEQFF
>once|TRBV19|.|TRBJ1-1
TGTGCCAGTGACGATGGAACGGTTCTCAGCGCTGAAGCTTTCTTT
CASDDGTVLSAEAFF
>.|TRBV7-9|TRBD1|TRBJ2-3
TGTGCCAGCAGTCCCCGTAGCAGGGGGCTAGGCGCCACAGATACGCAGTATTTT
CASSPRSRGLGATDTQYF
>.|TRBV2|TRBD2|TRBJ2-5
TGTGCCAGCAGTGGAAGCGGGGGGACCCAAGAGACCCAGTACTTC
CASSGSGGTQETQYF
>.|TRBV28|TRBD1|TRBJ2-7
TGTGCCATCTCTAACCCCTGGACAGGGAACAAAGACTACGAGCAGTACTTC
CAISNPWTGNKDYEQYF
>.|TRBV5-6|TRBD2|TRBJ2-1
TGTGCCAGCAGTCCCGGGAGGAGCAATGAGCAGTTCTTC
CASSPGRSNEQFF
>once|TRBV2|TRBD1|TRBJ1-2
TGTGCCAGTTGCAGGACAGGGGGCTATGGCTACACCTTC
CASCRTGGYGYTF
>.|TRBV7-9|.|TRBJ2-7
TGTGCCAGCAGCCCACGGGGGATCTCCTACGAGCAGTACTTC
CASSPRGISYEQYF
>.|TRBV14|.|TRBJ2-1
TGTGCCAGCAGCCAAGAATTATTAGGGAGCTTTGAGCAGTTCTTC
CASSQELLGSFEQFF
>once|TRBV4-1|.|TRBJ2-2
TGCGCCAGCAGCCAGTTACTAGCTCCCGGGGAGCTGTTTTTT
CASSQLLAPGELFF
>.|TRBV7-9|TRBD1|TRBJ2-7
TGTGCCAGCGTCCGGGACAGCACCTACGAGCAGTACTTC
CASVRDSTYEQYF
>.|TRBV6-4|.|TRBJ1-2
TGTGCCAGCAGTGAGGTCGAGGGAGGGTATGGCTACACCTTC
CASSEVEGGYGYTF
>once|TRBV2|.|TRBJ1-1
TGTGCCAGCAGCCAAATTGGGGCGAACACTGAAGCTTTCTTT
CASSQIGANTEAFF
>.|TRBV18|TRBD1|TRBJ2-3
TGTGCCAGCTCACCGGGACAGGGTACAGATACGCAGTATTTT
CASSPGQGTDTQYF
>.|TRBV18|.|TRBJ1-1
TGTGCCAGCTCACCGGCGGAGACTGAAGCTTTCTTT
CASSPAETEAFF
>.|TRBV11-2|.|TRBJ2-4
TGTGCCAGCAGCTTAGTAGGGGACAAGGCCAAAAACATTCAGTACTTC
CASSLVGDKAKNIQYF
>.|TRBV5-1|.|TRBJ2-2
TGCGCCAGCAGCCGGCGGGACGAAACAGGTTCGGGGGAGCTGTTTTTT
CASSRRDETGSGELFF
>.|TRBV25-1|.|TRBJ2-7
TGTGCCAGCAGTGACGTCCGGACAGATTCCTACGAGCAGTACTTC
CASSDVRTDSYEQYF